This T cell receptor (beta chain) was retrieved from a study of blood T cell repertoires in COVID-19. Sequenced by immunoSEQ multiplex PCR; TCRdb stores in-frame clones only, minus some. This repertoire shows about 69,000 clones, about 85% found once; its top ten account for under 3%. The CDR3 runs to 14 residues. The V end lost 4 bases, the J end lost 9 bases, and 15 bases lay between the germline ends. Germline values: CDR1 SGHTA, CDR2 FQGNSA. The sequenced sample consisted of peripheral blood. V usage is TRBV7-2 and J usage is TRBJ2-2; D ambiguous. The TCR was taken from a man older than 75 with acute or convalescent COVID-19. The CDR3 region is CASSSKGGFWELFF. As DNA, the CDR3 is TGTGCCAGCAGCTCTAAAGGCGGCTTTTGGGAGCTGTTTTTT. The full variable domain, its missing parts supplied by reference TRBV7-2 and TRBJ2-2, is GAGVSQSPSNKVTEKGKDVELRCDPISGHTALYWYRQSLGQGLEFLIYFQGNSAPDKSGLPSDRFSAERTGGSVSTLTIQRTQQEDSAVYLCASSSKGGFWELFFGEGSRLTVL.